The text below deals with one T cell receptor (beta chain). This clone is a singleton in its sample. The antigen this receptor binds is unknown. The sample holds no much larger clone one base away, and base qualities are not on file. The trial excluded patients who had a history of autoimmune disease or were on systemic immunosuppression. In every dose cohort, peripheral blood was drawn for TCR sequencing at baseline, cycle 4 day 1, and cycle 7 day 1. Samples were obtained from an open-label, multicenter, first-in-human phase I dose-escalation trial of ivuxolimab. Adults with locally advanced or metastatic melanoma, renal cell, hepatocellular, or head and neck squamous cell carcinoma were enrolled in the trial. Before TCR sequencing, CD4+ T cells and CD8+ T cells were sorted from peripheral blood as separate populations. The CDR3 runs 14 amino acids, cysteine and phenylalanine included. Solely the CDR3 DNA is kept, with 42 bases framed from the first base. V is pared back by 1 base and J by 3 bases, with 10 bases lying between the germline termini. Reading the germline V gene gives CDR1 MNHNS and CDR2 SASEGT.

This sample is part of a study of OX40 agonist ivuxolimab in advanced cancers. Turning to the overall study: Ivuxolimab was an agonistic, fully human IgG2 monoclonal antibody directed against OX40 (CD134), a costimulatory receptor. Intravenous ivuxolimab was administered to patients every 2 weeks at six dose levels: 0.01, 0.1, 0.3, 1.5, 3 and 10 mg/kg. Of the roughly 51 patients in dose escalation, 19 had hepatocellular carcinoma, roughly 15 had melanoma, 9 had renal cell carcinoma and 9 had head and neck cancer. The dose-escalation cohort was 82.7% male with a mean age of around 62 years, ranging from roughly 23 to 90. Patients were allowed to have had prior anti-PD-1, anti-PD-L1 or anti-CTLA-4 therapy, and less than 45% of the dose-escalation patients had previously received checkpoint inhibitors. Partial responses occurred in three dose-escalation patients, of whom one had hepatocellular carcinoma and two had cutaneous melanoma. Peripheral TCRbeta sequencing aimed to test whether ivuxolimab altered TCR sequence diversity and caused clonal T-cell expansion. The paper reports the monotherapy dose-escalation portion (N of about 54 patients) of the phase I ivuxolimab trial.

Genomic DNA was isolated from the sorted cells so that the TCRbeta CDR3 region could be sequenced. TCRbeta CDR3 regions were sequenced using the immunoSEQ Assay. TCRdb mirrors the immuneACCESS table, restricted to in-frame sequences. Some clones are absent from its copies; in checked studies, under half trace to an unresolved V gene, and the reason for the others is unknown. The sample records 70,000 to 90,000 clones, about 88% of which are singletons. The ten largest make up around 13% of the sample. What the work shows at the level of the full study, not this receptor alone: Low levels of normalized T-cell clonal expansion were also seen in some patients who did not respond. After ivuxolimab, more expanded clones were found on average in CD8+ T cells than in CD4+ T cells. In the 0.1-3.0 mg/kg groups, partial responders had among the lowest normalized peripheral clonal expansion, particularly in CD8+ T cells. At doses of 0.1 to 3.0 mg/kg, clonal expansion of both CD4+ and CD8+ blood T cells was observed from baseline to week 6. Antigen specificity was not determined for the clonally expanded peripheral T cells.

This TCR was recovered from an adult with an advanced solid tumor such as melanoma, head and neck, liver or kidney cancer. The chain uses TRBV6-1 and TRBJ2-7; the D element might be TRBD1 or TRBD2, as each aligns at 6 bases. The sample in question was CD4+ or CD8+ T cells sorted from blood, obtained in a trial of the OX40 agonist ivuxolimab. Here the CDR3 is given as CASSEVGGNYEQYF. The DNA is TGTGCCAGCAGTGAAGTCGGGGGCAACTACGAGCAGTACTTC.